This TCR beta chain was recorded in a study of blood T cells in healthy people across ages. Study findings and constraints: The recorded TCR beta diversity per million T cells decreased in a roughly linear manner with age. Possibly confounding the expanded clonotype changes was the fact that donor CMV status was unknown.

A second PCR of roughly 7 to 11 cycles used a sample-barcoded 5' primer and a J-beta primer mix. The template-switch adaptor was a 5' adaptor with 12 random nucleotides. It tagged each cDNA molecule. Each CDR3 protein gets one entry after TCRdb re-called the 5' RACE reads with MiXCR. Found here are over a million distinct CDR3 sequences, less than 45% of them singletons; the top ten hold around 4%. The CDR3 has 16 amino acids. Germline assignment: CDR1 SGHTA and CDR2 FQGNSA. Unmatched junction bases numbered 8, after V lost 4 bases and J lost 3 bases. With regard to this clonotype: No antigen is known for it.

The J gene is TRBJ2-7, the V gene TRBV7-2; 11 positions agree with TRBD2. This TCR was sampled from a woman aged 18 to 35 in good health. Sequenced: blood. Here the CDR3 reads CASSSGGLAAFYEQYF. The CDR3 coding sequence is TGTGCCAGCAGCTCTGGGGGACTAGCGGCGTTCTACGAGCAGTACTTC.